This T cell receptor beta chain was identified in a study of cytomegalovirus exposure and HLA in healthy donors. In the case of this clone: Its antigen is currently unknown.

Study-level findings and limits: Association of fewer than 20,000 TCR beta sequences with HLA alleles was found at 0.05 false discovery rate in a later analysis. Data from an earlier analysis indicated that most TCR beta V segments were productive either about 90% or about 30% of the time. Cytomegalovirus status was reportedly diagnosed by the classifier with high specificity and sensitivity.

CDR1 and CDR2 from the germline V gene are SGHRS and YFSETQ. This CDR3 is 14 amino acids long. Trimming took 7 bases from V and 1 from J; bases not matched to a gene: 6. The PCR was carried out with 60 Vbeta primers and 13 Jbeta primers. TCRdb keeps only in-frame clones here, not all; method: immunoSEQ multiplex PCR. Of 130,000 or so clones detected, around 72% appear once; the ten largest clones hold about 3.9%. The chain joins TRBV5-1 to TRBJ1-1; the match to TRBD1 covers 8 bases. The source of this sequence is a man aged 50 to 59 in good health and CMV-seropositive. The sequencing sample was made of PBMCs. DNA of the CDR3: TGCGCCAGCCTACCGGGACAGGCGAACACTGAAGCTTTCTTT. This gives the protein CASLPGQANTEAFF.